Included here is one TCR beta chain sequence, with context. The antigen is not known. Researchers amplified the TCR beta CDR3 regions from RNA transcripts. With the HTBI primer set, the TCR CDR3 went through a first round of RT-PCR. TCRdb fed the multiplex PCR reads into MiXCR, producing one record per CDR3 protein. The sample holds fewer than 300,000 distinct CDR3 sequences, 25% seen once. This sample stems from a study of T cells in Graves' hyperthyroidism and ophthalmopathy. Across the study: Peripheral blood was obtained at initial diagnosis, preceding any treatment. Regarding the study as a whole: Blood also showed most of the thyroid clonotypes that were expanded above 0.001.

With 5 bases removed from V and 0 bases from J, the gap between germline ends came to 16 bases. Germline V gene lookup returns CDR1 SGHTA and CDR2 FQGNSA. This CDR3 spans 16 amino acids. Ahead of any ophthalmopathy symptoms, the blood sample was obtained at the first diagnosis of hyperthyroidism. Material: blood. This TCR came from a man aged 40-49 years with Graves' hyperthyroidism that later progressed to Graves' ophthalmopathy. V and J are TRBV7-2 and TRBJ2-5; a possible D gene is TRBD1 (7 bases). The CDR3 sequence is CASSQRRGPYQETQYF. The CDR3 DNA reads as TGTGCCAGCAGCCAACGGAGGGGGCCGTACCAAGAGACCCAGTACTTC.